The 7 T cell receptor beta chains reported below all come from one sample, sequenced in a study of blood T cells in healthy people across ages. With a J-beta primer mix and a sample-barcoded 5' primer, a second PCR ran 7 to 11 cycles. TCRdb ran MiXCR on the 5' RACE reads and lists one entry per CDR3 protein. The sample shows just under 900,000 distinct CDR3 sequences, more than 25% of them seen only once. The sequenced sample consisted of blood. Receptor source: a woman aged 80 or over in good health.

With regard to this clonotype: Germline is not matched at one junction end, which may reflect a read error. The chain couples TRBV20-1 to TRBJ1-2; tentative D call: TRBD1 (6 bases). CDR1 is DFQATT and CDR2 is SNEGSKA in the germline V gene (reference sequence). The CDR3 is 15 residues long. CDR3 sequence (DNA): TGCAGTGCTAGTCTGCCCCCACAGGGTGGATATGACTACACCTTC. Protein sequence: CSASLPPQGGYDYTF.

The chain couples TRBV5-1 to TRBJ2-1; D not certain. The CDR3 runs to 14 residues. V lost 2 bases, J lost 8 bases, and 14 bases lay in between. The germline V gene encodes CDR1 SGHRS and CDR2 YFSETQ. Here the CDR3 DNA reads TGCGCCAGCAGCTTTGAGTGGGGTGGCGATGAGCAGTTCTTC. Amino acids: CASSFEWGGDEQFF.

This clonotype was counted between two and nine times. The V call is TRBV9, the J call TRBJ1-2; D gene ambiguous. This CDR3 has 15 amino acids. Germline V CDR1 and CDR2: SGDLS, YYNGEE. Trimming stripped 8 bases from V and 3 bases from J, with 20 bases between. This CDR3 reads CASLLCSGNHYGYTF. The CDR3 DNA reads TGTGCCAGTTTACTTTGTTCGGGGAACCACTATGGCTACACCTTC.

This clonotype occurred a few times. The chain combines TRBV19 with TRBJ2-1; maybe TRBD2 (5 bases). V was cut by 3 bases and J by 2 bases, with 14 bases left in between. The CDR3 spans 16 residues. Germline assignment: CDR1 LNHDA and CDR2 SQIVND (reference sequence). The CDR3 reads CASSMGARPPYNEQFF. CDR3 DNA: TGTGCCAGTAGTATGGGAGCCCGACCACCCTACAATGAGCAGTTCTTC.

This clonotype has ten or more counts. This chain joins TRBV24-1 and TRBJ2-4; D is possibly TRBD2 (5 bases). Germline lookup yields CDR1 KGHDR and CDR2 SFDVKD. The CDR3 is made up of 14 amino acids. Trimming took 3 bases from V and 8 from J, leaving 13 bases between them. The chain's CDR3 is CATSDTSHGDIQYF. CDR3 DNA: TGTGCCACCAGTGATACGTCTCACGGGGACATTCAGTACTTC.

This clonotype has ten or more counts. The genes are TRBV24-1 and TRBJ2-6, with D perhaps matching TRBD1 (5 bases). Germline assignment: CDR1 KGHDR and CDR2 SFDVKD. V shed 3 bases and J shed 2 bases, with 13 bases lying between them. The CDR3 loop spans 17 amino acids. The chain's CDR3 is CATSDRAGLAGANVLTF. DNA of the CDR3: TGTGCCACCAGTGATCGGGCAGGGCTAGCTGGGGCCAACGTCCTGACTTTC.

This chain links TRBV19 with TRBJ1-5, with a possible D match to TRBD1 (6 bases). The V end was cut by 5 bases, the J end by 10 bases, with 15 bases between. The CDR3 loop spans 13 amino acids. Germline values: CDR1 LNHDA, CDR2 SQIVND (reference sequence). The CDR3 sequence: CASSVGGPGPQHF. CDR3 nucleotide sequence: TGTGCCAGTAGTGTTGGGGGCCCGGGACCCCAGCATTTT.